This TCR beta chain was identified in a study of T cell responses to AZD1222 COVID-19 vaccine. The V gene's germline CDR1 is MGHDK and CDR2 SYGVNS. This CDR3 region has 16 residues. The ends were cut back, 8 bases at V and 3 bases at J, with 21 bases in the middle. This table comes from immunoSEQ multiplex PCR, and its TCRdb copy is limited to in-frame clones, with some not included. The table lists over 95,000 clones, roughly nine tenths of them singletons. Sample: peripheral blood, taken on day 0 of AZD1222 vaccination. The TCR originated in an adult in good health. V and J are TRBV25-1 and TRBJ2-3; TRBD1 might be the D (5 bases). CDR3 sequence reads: CASRLRQVTETDTQYF. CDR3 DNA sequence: TGTGCCAGCCGCCTCCGCCAAGTGACAGAGACAGATACGCAGTATTTT.